This TCR beta chain comes out of a study of shared clonotypes between healthy human individuals. Regarding the study as a whole: Across subsets, estimated richness was generally greater for naive than for memory populations.

As concerns this clone: The antigen remains undetermined.

Sequenced by immunoSEQ multiplex PCR; TCRdb stores in-frame clones only, minus some. The sample has 2 million to 2.5 million clones, roughly 95% seen once. Caucasian adults residing in Nashville, Tennessee made up all the donors. The junction had 5 bases not matched to a gene; V was cut back by 0 bases and J by 4 bases. CDR3 length: 17 amino acids. CDR1 is SGHVS and CDR2 is FQNEAQ in the germline V gene. Sequenced material: naive CD4+ T cells sorted from blood. Subset defined: CD45RA+ positively selected. This clonotype originated in a man aged 18 to 35 in good health. V and J are TRBV7-8 and TRBJ2-7, with 14 bases lining up with TRBD2. The CDR3 loop is CASSLAPGTSGGYEQYF. The CDR3 nucleotides read TGTGCCAGCAGCTTAGCCCCTGGGACTAGCGGGGGATACGAGCAGTACTTC.